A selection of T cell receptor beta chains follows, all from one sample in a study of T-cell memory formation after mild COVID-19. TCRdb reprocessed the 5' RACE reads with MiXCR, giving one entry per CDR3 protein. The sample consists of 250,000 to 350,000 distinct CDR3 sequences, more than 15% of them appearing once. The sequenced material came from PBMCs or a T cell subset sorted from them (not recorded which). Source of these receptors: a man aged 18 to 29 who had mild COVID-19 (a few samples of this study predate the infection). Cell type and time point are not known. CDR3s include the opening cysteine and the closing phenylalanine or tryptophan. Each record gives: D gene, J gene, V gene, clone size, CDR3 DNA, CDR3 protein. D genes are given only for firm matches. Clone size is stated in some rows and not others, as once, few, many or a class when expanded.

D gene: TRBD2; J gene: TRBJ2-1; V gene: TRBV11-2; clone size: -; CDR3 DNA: TGTGCCAGCAGCTATTCTAGCGGGGCGATCAATGAGCAGTTCTTC; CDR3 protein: CASSYSSGAINEQFF
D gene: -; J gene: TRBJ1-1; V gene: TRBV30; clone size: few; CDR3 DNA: TGTGCCTGGAGTAAGAGGCTGCATTCCGAAGCTTTCTTT; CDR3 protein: CAWSKRLHSEAFF
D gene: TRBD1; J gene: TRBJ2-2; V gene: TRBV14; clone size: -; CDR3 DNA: TGTGCCAGCAGCCAAGAAGACAGGGACCGTTTTAACACCGGGGAGCTGTTTTTT; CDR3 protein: CASSQEDRDRFNTGELFF
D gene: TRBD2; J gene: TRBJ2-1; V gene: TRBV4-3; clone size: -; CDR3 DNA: TGCGCCAGCAGCCAATTCATGTTAGCGGGGGGGCCGGGTGAGCAGTTCTTC; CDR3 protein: CASSQFMLAGGPGEQFF
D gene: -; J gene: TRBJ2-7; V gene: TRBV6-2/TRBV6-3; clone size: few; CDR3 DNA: TGTGCCAGCAGTTACTCGATGGAGGCCTACGAGCAGTACTTC; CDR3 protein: CASSYSMEAYEQYF
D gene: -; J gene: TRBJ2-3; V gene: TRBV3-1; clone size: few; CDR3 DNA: TGTGCCAGCAGCCAAACAGCGGCGTCGGGGACGCAGTATTTT; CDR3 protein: CASSQTAASGTQYF
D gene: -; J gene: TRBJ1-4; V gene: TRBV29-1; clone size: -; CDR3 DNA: TGCAGCGTTGAAGGGTCGTCAGTCCATGAAAAACTGTTTTTT; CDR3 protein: CSVEGSSVHEKLFF
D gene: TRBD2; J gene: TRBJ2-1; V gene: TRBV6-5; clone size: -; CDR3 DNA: TGTGCCAGCAGTTACGGCTTGGGCGGGGGACCAGGTGAGCAGTTCTTC; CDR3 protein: CASSYGLGGGPGEQFF
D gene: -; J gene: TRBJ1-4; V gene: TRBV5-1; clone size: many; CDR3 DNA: TGCGCCAGCAGTGATGCTCTGCGAACTATTGCAACTAATGAAAAACTGTTTTTT; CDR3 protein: CASSDALRTIATNEKLFF
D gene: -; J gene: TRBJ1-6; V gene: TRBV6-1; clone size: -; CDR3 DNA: TGTGCCAGCAGTGAGGGTTCACCCCTCCACTTT; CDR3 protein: CASSEGSPLHF
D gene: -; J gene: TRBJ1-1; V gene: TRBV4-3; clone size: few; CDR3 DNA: TGCGCCAGCAGCCCCCATTGGGGGCGCTCTGAAGCTTTCTTT; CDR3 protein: CASSPHWGRSEAFF
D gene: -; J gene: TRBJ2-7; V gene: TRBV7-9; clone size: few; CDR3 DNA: TGTGCCAGCAGCTTAGTGGGATGGGGATTAGCCTACGAGCGGCAGTACTTC; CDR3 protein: CASSLVGWGLAYERQYF
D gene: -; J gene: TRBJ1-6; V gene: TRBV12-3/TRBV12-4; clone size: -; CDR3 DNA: TGTGCCAGCAGTTTAGCCAGGGTGGATACACCCCTCCACTTT; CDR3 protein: CASSLARVDTPLHF
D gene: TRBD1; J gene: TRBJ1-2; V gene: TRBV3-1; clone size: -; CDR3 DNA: TGTGCCAGCAGCCTTAATGGACAGGGCTGGAATGGCTACACCTTC; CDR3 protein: CASSLNGQGWNGYTF
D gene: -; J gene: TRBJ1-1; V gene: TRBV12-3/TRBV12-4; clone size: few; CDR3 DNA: TGTGCCAGCAGTTTATCCCCGGCAGGAGGATTGAACACTGAAGCTTTCTTT; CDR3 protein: CASSLSPAGGLNTEAFF
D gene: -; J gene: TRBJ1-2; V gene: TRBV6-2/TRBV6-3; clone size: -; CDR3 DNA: TGTGCCAGCAGTTCGGGGGCCATCTATGGCTACACCTTC; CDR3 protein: CASSSGAIYGYTF
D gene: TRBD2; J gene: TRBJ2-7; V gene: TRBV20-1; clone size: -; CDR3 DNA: TGCAGTGCTAGACTAGCGGGGGGGCCTCGCGAGCAGTACTTC; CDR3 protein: CSARLAGGPREQYF
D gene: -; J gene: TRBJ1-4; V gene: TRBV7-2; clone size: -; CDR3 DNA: TGTGCCAGCAGCCAATGGACAGCGGGTGAAAAACTGTTTTTT; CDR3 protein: CASSQWTAGEKLFF
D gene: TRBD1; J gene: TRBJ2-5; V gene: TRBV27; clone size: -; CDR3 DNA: TGTGCCAGCAGGGGACAGGGCTACCAAGAGACCCAGTACTTC; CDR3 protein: CASRGQGYQETQYF